The TCR beta chain under discussion was sequenced for a study of cytomegalovirus exposure and HLA in healthy donors. This clone has a handful of counts. Primers included in the PCR were 60 Vbeta and 13 Jbeta primers. Assay used: immunoSEQ multiplex PCR; TCRdb lists only in-frame clones, some missing. The table has more than 150,000 clones, about 80% seen once. Germline assignment: CDR1 SNHLY and CDR2 FYNNEI. This CDR3 is 14 amino acids long. The V end was cut by 2 bases, the J end by 3 bases, with 8 bases between. The sequence was collected from a woman aged 50 to 60 in good health and CMV-seropositive. This sequence joins TRBV2 and TRBJ1-5; the D gene is possibly TRBD1 (5 bases). The sequenced material came from PBMCs. This CDR3 is CASSERGLNQPQHF. CDR3 bases: TGTGCCAGCAGTGAACGGGGACTCAATCAGCCCCAGCATTTT.